This T cell receptor (beta chain) was retrieved from a study of shared clonotypes between healthy human individuals (dated by TCRdb to 2020 to 2021). As for the study more broadly: A few men and a couple of women, aged 18 to 49 years, made up the cohort. Libraries were prepared and TCR repertoires were sequenced by different laboratories using diverse techniques, in order to increase sequencing depth and limit assay-specific biases. Leukapheresis yielded between about 0.85 and 10 billion PBMCs per donor. Blood TCR repertoires of about 5 healthy adults were deeply sequenced to estimate repertoire size and the extent of clonotype sharing between individuals. For each donor, CD4 naive and CD4 memory were each given three plates, CD8 naive was given two plates, and CD8 memory was given one plate.

Concerning this clone itself: Its cognate antigen has yet to be identified. There are no base qualities to consult, and no much larger clone falls within one base.

Study-wide conclusions, independent of this receptor: Sampling was limited to blood, and TCR repertoires in tissue likely differ from TCR repertoires in blood. Pairwise subsampling led to the expectation that sequencing depth would affect the degree of clonotype sharing among donors. Compared with non-shared clonotypes, clonotypes shared by all four sorted-subset donors had higher generation probabilities. Naive subsets generally had larger estimated clonotype richness than memory subsets. Sharing across four donors was observed for around 4.8% of naive CD4, over 3% of naive CD8, over 2% of memory CD4, and about 0.4% of memory CD8 clonotypes. The small number of donors limited the genetic and exposure-history diversity represented. Even with the large sequencing depth, rarefaction of the sorted-subset datasets indicated that sequencing was incomplete.

Using the deep immunoSEQ assay, TCR CDR3 regions were amplified from genomic DNA by multiplex PCR. Extracted genomic DNA from each cell subset was spread evenly across all wells of several immunoSEQ 96-well plates, with each plate serving as a replicate. For sorted subsets, each replicate PCR was loaded with 200 ng genomic DNA, equivalent to some 31,000 T cell genomes. The purified libraries were quantified using a Qubit 3.0 fluorometer, sized with a Bioanalyzer 2100, and then quantified again using the KAPA Library Quantification kit. Every immunoSEQ 96-well plate was sequenced on a dedicated single-read 150-cycle Illumina NextSeq 550 flow cell. Per the authors' processing: The immunoSEQ output contained only junctional sequences without quality scores, so filtering could not match that applied to full-length reads. Sequences were annotated with PyIR, a Python wrapper for IgBLAST v1.9, and V/J genes and CDR3 were assigned using IMGT germline references. Reads with weak V/J assignments (E-value above 1e-6), missing CDR3, stop codons, out-of-frame junctions, or ambiguous translated residues were removed. V3J clonotypes were defined by identical inferred V gene, J gene, and CDR3 amino acid sequence. The percentage overlap between two repertoires was calculated by dividing the number of shared unique clonotypes by the size of the smaller repertoire. Three approaches were used to assess repertoire richness: RTK rarefaction, the Chao1 estimator, and Recon v2.1 estimates of unobserved clonotypes. For all TCRbeta clonotypes obtained by the gDNA method from several donors, generation probabilities were computed with OLGA. TCRdb stores this immuneACCESS table with in-frame sequences only. Part of the clones is absent; in the studies checked, under half of the shortfall reflects unresolved V genes, and no reason is known for the rest. V, J and clone size derive from that table, while D and trimming were established from the DNA sequence. The sample contains 2,500,000 or so clones, around 90% of them found a single time. The ten largest clonotypes hold around 0.14% of the sample.

The donors were healthy, HIV-negative adults who had no recently reported acute infections or vaccinations. Every donor was a Caucasian adult living in Nashville, Tennessee, USA. CD4+ T cells were enriched by magnetic negative selection; naive cells were then positively selected on CD45RA, and the negative fraction formed the memory subset. After blood collection by leukapheresis, PBMCs were isolated using Ficoll-Histopaque density gradient centrifugation and then cryopreserved in the vapor phase of liquid nitrogen. Purity and quantity of every magnetically sorted T cell population were checked by analytical flow cytometry. Genomic DNA was isolated from each sorted fraction and quantified by UV absorbance on a Nanodrop 2000c. The TCR sequence derives from a man aged 18 to 30 in good health. Material for sequencing was naive CD4+ T cells sorted from blood. The cell subset or site label for this specimen denotes: CD45RA+ positively selected.

The nucleotide sequence is given as TGCGCCAGCAGTGAGACAGGCGGGACTAGCGGGAGATATGAGCAGTTCTTC. This gives the protein CASSETGGTSGRYEQFF. This receptor chain uses TRBV10-2 and TRBJ2-1, with 14 bases aligning to TRBD2. Reading the germline V gene gives CDR1 WSHSY and CDR2 SAAADI. The CDR3 runs 17 residues from the cysteine to the phenylalanine. Of the read, only the CDR3 DNA is kept; its 51 bases are in frame from base 1. Ends trimmed: V by 2 bases, J by 8 bases; bases unmatched to a gene: 8.